This TCR beta chain was captured in a study of OX40 agonist ivuxolimab in advanced cancers. Study background: Previous treatment with anti-PD-1, anti-PD-L1 or anti-CTLA-4 therapy was allowed; approximately 40% had received some.

Excluded were patients having autoimmune disease history or systemic immunosuppression. As to this clone: Its cognate antigen is unknown.

The ends were cut back, 0 bases at V and 4 bases at J, with 14 bases in the middle. Per germline, CDR1 SGHRS and CDR2 YFSETQ. The CDR3 has 16 residues. Points from the study as a whole: It was not determined which antigens were specifically recognized by the peripheral T cells that had undergone clonal expansion. Clonal expansion was among the lowest in partial responders at 0.1-3.0 mg/kg, especially CD8+.

Clones were sequenced by immunoSEQ multiplex PCR, and TCRdb holds only the in-frame ones, with some missing. This table has about 79,000 clones, approximately 81% appearing once. This chain links TRBV5-1 with TRBJ2-1, with D possibly called TRBD1 or TRBD2 (5 bases each). The sample consisted of CD4+ or CD8+ T cells sorted from blood, taken in a trial of the OX40 agonist ivuxolimab. This receptor was identified in an adult with an advanced solid tumor such as melanoma, head and neck, liver or kidney cancer. The CDR3 DNA sequence: TGCGCCAGCAGCTTGGGGGGACCCCCAAATTACAATGAGCAGTTCTTC. As protein: CASSLGGPPNYNEQFF.